Shown below are 16 T cell receptor beta chains from a single sample sequenced in a study of shared T cell receptors in the human thymus. TCRdb keeps only in-frame clones here, not all; method: immunoSEQ multiplex PCR. The table includes about 660,000 clones, about 90% detected once. This same sample was also part of a study on human thymus T cells.

The sample consisted of thymocytes. All receptors come from a boy under two years old with a congenital heart defect.

The V call is TRBV18, the J call TRBJ2-1, with 16 bases matching TRBD2. The germline V gene encodes CDR1 KGHSH and CDR2 LQKENI. The CDR3 has 21 amino acids. The J segment lost 6 bases and the V segment lost 3 bases, leaving 17 bases of the junction unmatched. CDR3 protein: CASSPRQEQGLAGGPRNEQFF. In DNA form, the CDR3 reads TGTGCCAGCTCACCTCGGCAGGAACAGGGACTAGCGGGAGGGCCTCGCAATGAGCAGTTCTTC. Combining the CDR3 with reference TRBV18 and TRBJ2-1 gives the whole variable domain NAGVMQNPRHLVRRRGQEARLRCSPMKGHSHVYWYRQLPEEGLKFMVYLQKENIIDESGMPKERFSAEFPKEGPSILRIQQVVRGDSAAYFCASSPRQEQGLAGGPRNEQFFGPGTRLTVL.

V gene TRBV27 combines with J gene TRBJ2-5; D uncertain. Germline loops: CDR1 MNHEY, CDR2 SMNVEV (reference sequence). The CDR3 contains 14 residues. V lost 6 bases, J lost 0 bases, and 11 bases lay in between. CDR3 sequence: CASRVKADQETQYF. CDR3 DNA: TGTGCCAGCAGGGTAAAGGCGGACCAAGAGACCCAGTACTTC.

A note on this clone: The sample holds other DNA sequences that translate to the same CDR3. J is TRBJ2-3 and V is TRBV4-1, with a weak D call TRBD2 (6 bases). The CDR3 covers 18 residues. The ends were cut back, 1 base at V and 0 bases at J, with 17 bases in the middle. Per germline, CDR1 MGHRA and CDR2 YSYEKL. For the CDR3, the DNA is TGCGCCAGCAGCCAAGCTCCTCTAGCGTCCCCTAGCACAGATACGCAGTATTTT. Translated: CASSQAPLASPSTDTQYF.

This clone was recorded a few times. V gene TRBV6-4 combines with J gene TRBJ2-7; D remains unclear. V was shortened by 7 bases and J by 5 bases, with 9 bases between the two germline ends. Looked up from germline, CDR1 is MRHNA and CDR2 is SNTAGT. The CDR3 extends over 11 amino acids. The CDR3 reads CASILPHEQYF. DNA of the CDR3: TGTGCCAGCATCCTACCCCACGAGCAGTACTTC.

The V and J genes are TRBV2 and TRBJ2-4; a possible D gene is TRBD1 (6 bases). Germline V gene lookup returns CDR1 SNHLY and CDR2 FYNNEI. The CDR3 extends over 14 amino acids. Trimming took 6 bases from V and 3 from J, leaving 12 bases between them. CDR3 nucleotide sequence: TGTGCCAGCAGCGCAGGGGAAGGCAAAAACATTCAGTACTTC. Protein sequence: CASSAGEGKNIQYF.

This clone showed up just a few times. The J gene is TRBJ2-4, the V gene TRBV19; the match to TRBD1 covers 7 bases. The CDR3 has 14 amino acids. V was pared by 6 bases and J by 2 bases, with 4 bases of the junction left unmatched. From germline, CDR1 is LNHDA and CDR2 SQIVND (reference sequence). Here the CDR3 DNA reads TGTGCCAGTAGCAACAGGGGACCCAAAAACATTCAGTACTTC. It codes for CASSNRGPKNIQYF. Filled out from reference TRBV19 and TRBJ2-4, the complete variable domain reads DGGITQSPKYLFRKEGQNVTLSCEQNLNHDAMYWYRQDPGQGLRLIYYSQIVNDFQKGDIAEGYSVSREKKESFPLTVTSAQKNPTAFYLCASSNRGPKNIQYFGAGTRLSVL.

The rearrangement joins TRBV28 to TRBJ1-2, with TRBD1 as a possible D gene (5 bases). Trimming stripped 8 bases from V and 5 bases from J, with 27 bases between. Looked up from germline, CDR1 is MDHEN and CDR2 is SYDVKM. This CDR3 region has 17 residues. CDR3 sequence (DNA): TGTGCCAGCCAATCCCTCGACAGAGATCGAAAAGGGTATGGCTACACCTTC. It codes for CASQSLDRDRKGYGYTF.

The chain recombines TRBV27 with TRBJ1-5; TRBD1 matches 8 bases. CDR3 length: 14 residues. Germline V lookup: CDR1 MNHEY, CDR2 SMNVEV (reference sequence). V dropped 7 bases and J dropped 5; count of bases not matched to a gene: 7. CDR3 region: CASMSGGDDQPQHF. For the CDR3, the DNA is TGTGCCAGCATGTCAGGGGGCGATGATCAGCCCCAGCATTTT.

The V call is TRBV20-1, the J call TRBJ2-5; no clear D gene. V was cut by 3 bases and J by 5 bases, with 4 bases left in between. The CDR3 sequence is 10 residues long. Germline V gene lookup returns CDR1 DFQATT and CDR2 SNEGSKA (reference sequence). CDR3 sequence: CSASEETQYF. The CDR3 nucleotides are TGCAGTGCTAGCGAGGAGACCCAGTACTTC.

The chain has TRBV29-1 and TRBJ2-7; a weak D match, TRBD1 (5 bases). Germline V gene data show CDR1 as SQVTM and CDR2 as ANQGSEA. The CDR3 covers 12 residues. Deletions cut 4 bases from V and 3 bases from J, with 10 bases between. CDR3 DNA sequence: TGCAGCGTTGTAGGGGCACACTACGAGCAGTACTTC. Its protein product is CSVVGAHYEQYF.

V is TRBV27 and J is TRBJ2-1, with no clear D. The CDR3 is made up of 13 amino acids. Per germline, CDR1 MNHEY and CDR2 SMNVEV (reference sequence). V was cut by 2 bases and J by 6 bases, with 8 bases left in between. The CDR3 region is CASSLESSNEQFF. CDR3 nucleotides: TGTGCCAGCAGTTTAGAATCCAGCAATGAGCAGTTCTTC.

The chain couples TRBV10-3 to TRBJ1-1; D gene uncertain. Trimming took off 4 bases at V and 3 bases at J, with 24 bases between the two ends. This CDR3 comprises 18 residues. CDR1 ENHRY and CDR2 SYGVKD come from the germline V gene. The CDR3 bases are TGTGCCATCAGTGTGAATCCAACCCGATCAACTCGGGACACTGAAGCTTTCTTT. It encodes CAISVNPTRSTRDTEAFF.

This chain uses TRBV7-9 with TRBJ2-3; 7 bases are shared with TRBD2. Germline-derived CDR1 and CDR2 are SEHNR and FQNEAQ (reference sequence). V shed 2 bases, J shed 2 bases, and the junction held 7 bases outside the gene matches. The CDR3 runs to 16 residues. CDR3 nucleotides: TGTGCCAGCAGCTTATACCGCGGGGGAGCCACAGATACGCAGTATTTT. It specifies CASSLYRGGATDTQYF.

This clone was seen only once. The V call is TRBV28, the J call TRBJ2-1; D possibly corresponds to TRBD2 (7 bases). CDR1 MDHEN and CDR2 SYDVKM come from the germline V gene. The CDR3 is made up of 17 amino acids. The V end lost 5 bases, the J end lost 3 bases, and 20 bases lay between the germline ends. Here the CDR3 reads CASSRRGARNVYNEQFF. In nucleotides, the CDR3 is TGTGCCAGCAGTAGACGGGGGGCTCGTAATGTCTACAATGAGCAGTTCTTC.

The rearrangement joins TRBV7-2 to TRBJ2-1, with TRBD1 identical over 7 bases. Germline V gene lookup returns CDR1 SGHTA and CDR2 FQGNSA. V lost 0 bases, J lost 6 bases, and 8 bases stayed unmatched. CDR3 length: 16 amino acids. The CDR3 coding sequence is TGTGCCAGCAGCTTAGCTGAGACAGGGCCAATCAATGAGCAGTTCTTC. Residues: CASSLAETGPINEQFF.

The CDR3 nucleotides are TGCGCCAGCAGCCCGGGGGGTGAAGCTTTCTTT. Translation gives CASSPGGEAFF. The chain recombines TRBV5-1 with TRBJ1-1; D may be TRBD1 (5 bases). CDR1 and CDR2 (germline): SGHRS, YFSETQ. The V gene lost 4 bases and the J gene lost 7 bases, with 8 bases spanning the gap. The CDR3 is made up of 11 amino acids.